The rows below give T cell receptor beta chains drawn from one sample of a study of shared clonotypes between healthy human individuals. TCRdb's copy holds only in-frame clones and misses some; the assay was immunoSEQ multiplex PCR. The sample lists about 480,000 clones; 75% to 80% were seen once. Sequencing input: PBMCs. The receptor set was obtained from a woman between 40 and 50 years old in good health. Some clones in this sample may be carry-over from other donors' samples. The CDR3 runs from the conserved cysteine through the conserved F or W. Each record gives: D gene, clone size, V gene, J gene, CDR3 protein, CDR3 DNA. D genes are given only for firm matches. Expanded clones are given a class, and other clones once, few, many or no size at all.

D gene: NA
clone size: few
V gene: TRBV5-4
J gene: TRBJ2-4
CDR3 protein: CASSLGTAKNIQYF
CDR3 DNA: TGTGCCAGCAGCTTGGGGACAGCCAAAAACATTCAGTACTTC

D gene: TRBD1
clone size: NA
V gene: TRBV2
J gene: TRBJ2-7
CDR3 protein: CASKGQGETYEQYF
CDR3 DNA: TGTGCCAGCAAGGGACAGGGGGAGACCTACGAGCAGTACTTC

D gene: TRBD2
clone size: NA
V gene: TRBV5-1
J gene: TRBJ2-1
CDR3 protein: CTSSPLAASSYNEQFF
CDR3 DNA: TGCACCAGCAGCCCTCTAGCGGCTAGCTCCTACAATGAGCAGTTCTTC

D gene: TRBD1
clone size: NA
V gene: TRBV6-6
J gene: TRBJ2-4
CDR3 protein: CASNHRGIGNIQYF
CDR3 DNA: TGTGCCAGCAATCACAGGGGGATTGGAAACATTCAGTACTTC

D gene: NA
clone size: NA
V gene: TRBV5-8
J gene: TRBJ2-5
CDR3 protein: CASSGGSLQETQYF
CDR3 DNA: TGTGCCAGCAGCGGCGGGTCACTTCAAGAGACCCAGTACTTC

D gene: NA
clone size: NA
V gene: TRBV5-1
J gene: TRBJ2-5
CDR3 protein: CASSLGTETQYF
CDR3 DNA: TGCGCCAGCAGCTTGGGTACCGAGACCCAGTACTTC

D gene: NA
clone size: NA
V gene: TRBV30
J gene: TRBJ2-1
CDR3 protein: CAWENYNEQFF
CDR3 DNA: TGTGCCTGGGAAAACTACAATGAGCAGTTCTTC

D gene: TRBD1
clone size: NA
V gene: TRBV4-3
J gene: TRBJ1-2
CDR3 protein: CASSPWGQGDYGYTF
CDR3 DNA: TGCGCCAGCAGCCCTTGGGGGCAGGGGGACTATGGCTACACCTTC

D gene: TRBD2
clone size: NA
V gene: TRBV4-2
J gene: TRBJ2-1
CDR3 protein: CASSQALAGVRDEQFF
CDR3 DNA: TGTGCCAGCAGCCAGGCCCTAGCGGGAGTCAGAGATGAGCAGTTCTTC

D gene: TRBD1
clone size: many
V gene: TRBV7-2
J gene: TRBJ1-4
CDR3 protein: CASSPPGTGTEKLFF
CDR3 DNA: TGTGCCAGCAGCCCACCCGGGACAGGTACCGAAAAACTGTTTTTT

D gene: TRBD2
clone size: once
V gene: TRBV28
J gene: TRBJ2-1
CDR3 protein: CASSGLAGGEQFF
CDR3 DNA: TGTGCCAGCAGTGGACTAGCGGGAGGTGAGCAGTTCTTC

D gene: NA
clone size: NA
V gene: TRBV7-6
J gene: TRBJ1-2
CDR3 protein: CASSLFGQGSGNYGYTF
CDR3 DNA: TGTGCCAGCAGCTTATTTGGTCAGGGTTCCGGTAACTATGGCTACACCTTC

D gene: NA
clone size: NA
V gene: TRBV5-5
J gene: TRBJ1-1
CDR3 protein: CASSLVKNTEAFF
CDR3 DNA: TGTGCCAGCAGCTTGGTGAAAAACACTGAAGCTTTCTTT

D gene: TRBD1
clone size: many
V gene: TRBV28
J gene: TRBJ1-3
CDR3 protein: CASSDGTGRGNTIYF
CDR3 DNA: TGTGCCAGCAGTGACGGGACAGGACGTGGAAACACCATATATTTT

D gene: TRBD2
clone size: NA
V gene: TRBV28
J gene: TRBJ2-1
CDR3 protein: CASSSGLAGRNEQFF
CDR3 DNA: TGTGCCAGCAGCTCGGGACTAGCGGGAAGAAATGAGCAGTTCTTC

D gene: NA
clone size: NA
V gene: TRBV11-2
J gene: TRBJ2-7
CDR3 protein: CASSTPGSSYEQYF
CDR3 DNA: TGTGCCAGCAGCACCCCCGGGAGCTCCTACGAGCAGTACTTC

D gene: TRBD2
clone size: once
V gene: TRBV18
J gene: TRBJ2-3
CDR3 protein: CASSPLGLAGGPSPDTQYF
CDR3 DNA: TGTGCCAGCTCACCGCTCGGACTAGCGGGAGGGCCGTCCCCAGATACGCAGTATTTT

D gene: NA
clone size: NA
V gene: TRBV29-1
J gene: TRBJ2-5
CDR3 protein: CSVEAGRGETQYF
CDR3 DNA: TGCAGCGTTGAAGCGGGCAGGGGTGAGACCCAGTACTTC

D gene: NA
clone size: few
V gene: TRBV7-2
J gene: TRBJ1-4
CDR3 protein: CASSAYRNEKLFF
CDR3 DNA: TGTGCCAGCAGCGCGTACAGGAATGAAAAACTGTTTTTT

D gene: NA
clone size: NA
V gene: TRBV5-4
J gene: TRBJ2-1
CDR3 protein: CASSQRPEGEQFF
CDR3 DNA: TGTGCCAGCAGCCAACGACCCGAGGGGGAGCAGTTCTTC

D gene: TRBD2
clone size: NA
V gene: TRBV5-1
J gene: TRBJ2-1
CDR3 protein: CASSLGGLASVAYNEQFF
CDR3 DNA: TGCGCCAGCAGCTTGGGGGGACTAGCGAGCGTCGCCTACAATGAGCAGTTCTTC

D gene: NA
clone size: NA
V gene: TRBV29-1
J gene: TRBJ2-1
CDR3 protein: CSVEGGRSRNEQFF
CDR3 DNA: TGCAGCGTTGAAGGAGGTCGTAGTCGCAATGAGCAGTTCTTC

D gene: NA
clone size: NA
V gene: TRBV4-2
J gene: TRBJ1-4
CDR3 protein: CASSQDRTAEKLFF
CDR3 DNA: TGTGCCAGCAGCCAAGATCGGACAGCCGAAAAACTGTTTTTT

D gene: NA
clone size: once
V gene: TRBV6-6
J gene: TRBJ2-7
CDR3 protein: CASSSSGRVYEQYF
CDR3 DNA: TGTGCCAGCAGTTCCTCGGGCCGGGTCTACGAGCAGTACTTC

D gene: NA
clone size: NA
V gene: TRBV18
J gene: TRBJ1-5
CDR3 protein: CASSSSTVSSNQPQHF
CDR3 DNA: TGTGCCAGCTCATCTTCGACGGTCTCAAGCAATCAGCCCCAGCATTTT

D gene: TRBD1
clone size: once
V gene: TRBV18
J gene: TRBJ2-1
CDR3 protein: CASSPDRAYNEQFF
CDR3 DNA: TGTGCCAGCTCTCCGGACAGGGCCTACAATGAGCAGTTCTTC

D gene: TRBD1
clone size: few
V gene: TRBV7-9
J gene: TRBJ1-5
CDR3 protein: CASSFRGTDQPQHF
CDR3 DNA: TGTGCCAGCAGCTTCAGGGGGACGGATCAGCCCCAGCATTTT

D gene: NA
clone size: NA
V gene: TRBV7-3
J gene: TRBJ2-2
CDR3 protein: CASSLSGSYTGELFF
CDR3 DNA: TGTGCCAGCAGCTTATCTGGGTCGTACACCGGGGAGCTGTTTTTT

D gene: NA
clone size: NA
V gene: TRBV2
J gene: TRBJ2-1
CDR3 protein: CASKLGGNSYNEQFF
CDR3 DNA: TGTGCCAGCAAGTTGGGCGGTAACTCCTACAATGAGCAGTTCTTC

D gene: NA
clone size: NA
V gene: TRBV5-6
J gene: TRBJ2-7
CDR3 protein: CASSWTGLPYEQYF
CDR3 DNA: TGTGCCAGCAGCTGGACAGGACTACCCTACGAGCAGTACTTC

D gene: TRBD1
clone size: NA
V gene: TRBV5-1
J gene: TRBJ2-1
CDR3 protein: CASSSTPGQSYNEQFF
CDR3 DNA: TGCGCCAGCAGCTCGACCCCGGGACAGAGCTACAATGAGCAGTTCTTC

D gene: NA
clone size: NA
V gene: TRBV6-4
J gene: TRBJ1-1
CDR3 protein: CASRGGRMNTEAFF
CDR3 DNA: TGTGCCAGCAGAGGAGGCAGGATGAACACTGAAGCTTTCTTT

D gene: NA
clone size: once
V gene: TRBV6-1
J gene: TRBJ2-7
CDR3 protein: CASSPSERGEQYF
CDR3 DNA: TGTGCCAGCAGCCCCTCAGAGCGCGGCGAGCAGTACTTC

D gene: NA
clone size: once
V gene: TRBV28
J gene: TRBJ1-2
CDR3 protein: CASSLVSTNYGYTF
CDR3 DNA: TGTGCCAGCAGTTTAGTGTCCACTAACTATGGCTACACCTTC

D gene: TRBD1
clone size: NA
V gene: TRBV5-5
J gene: TRBJ2-7
CDR3 protein: CASSLVWTGLSYEQYF
CDR3 DNA: TGTGCCAGCAGCTTGGTCTGGACAGGGCTCTCCTACGAGCAGTACTTC

D gene: TRBD2
clone size: NA
V gene: TRBV7-3
J gene: TRBJ2-2
CDR3 protein: CASSPEREVGELFF
CDR3 DNA: TGTGCCAGCAGCCCTGAGCGGGAGGTCGGGGAGCTGTTTTTT

D gene: NA
clone size: once
V gene: TRBV28
J gene: TRBJ2-5
CDR3 protein: CASTHPGVGETQYF
CDR3 DNA: TGTGCCAGCACCCACCCCGGGGTGGGAGAGACCCAGTACTTC